Following are 27 T cell receptor beta chains from one sample sequenced in a study of cytomegalovirus exposure and HLA in healthy donors. The PCR had 60 Vbeta and 13 Jbeta primers. TCRdb's copy holds only in-frame clones and misses some; the assay was immunoSEQ multiplex PCR. This table has about 160,000 clones, 70% to 90% appearing once. The sequenced sample was PBMCs. Every receptor here comes from a woman under 30 in good health and CMV-seronegative.

The V and J genes are TRBV9 and TRBJ2-4; 7 bases map to TRBD2. The junction had 14 bases not matched to a gene; V was cut back by 4 bases and J by 7 bases. Germline loops: CDR1 SGDLS, CDR2 YYNGEE. The CDR3 consists of 16 residues. CDR3 protein: CASSRMGGGVGNIQYF. CDR3 DNA: TGTGCCAGCAGCCGAATGGGGGGGGGAGTTGGGAACATTCAGTACTTC.

The chain employs TRBV28 and TRBJ1-2; unclear D gene. The CDR3 extends over 8 amino acids. Germline V gives CDR1 MDHEN, CDR2 SYDVKM. As DNA, the CDR3 is TGTGCATCGGGTGGCTACACCTTC. It translates to CASGGYTF.

The rearrangement uses TRBV5-4 and TRBJ1-2; TRBD1 might be the D (5 bases). The CDR3 has 15 residues. Trimming took off 2 bases at V and 8 bases at J, with 19 bases between the two ends. Germline V gives CDR1 SGHNT, CDR2 YYREEE (reference sequence). The CDR3 sequence is CASSLQAKVPSGYTF. The CDR3 coding sequence is TGTGCCAGCAGCTTACAGGCGAAAGTACCGTCGGGCTACACCTTC.

The chain has TRBV6-1 and TRBJ2-3; possibly TRBD2 for D (6 bases). Trimming cost V 6 bases and J 3 bases, with 16 bases left between them. The CDR3 consists of 15 residues. Germline loops: CDR1 MNHNS, CDR2 SASEGT. Here the CDR3 reads CASRRLVLGTDTQYF. In DNA form, the CDR3 reads TGTGCCAGCAGGCGACTAGTCCTTGGGACAGATACGCAGTATTTT.

The V gene is TRBV15, the J gene TRBJ1-1; no reliable D call. The ends were cut back, 0 bases at V and 5 bases at J, with 10 bases in the middle. This CDR3 comprises 14 residues. Germline V lookup: CDR1 LNHNV, CDR2 YYDKDF (reference sequence). Written as DNA, the CDR3 is TGTGCCACCAGCAGAGATCGAGGGAGGACTGAAGCTTTCTTT. Translated, it gives CATSRDRGRTEAFF.

The V gene is TRBV27, the J gene TRBJ1-1, with a weak D call TRBD1 (6 bases). Germline loops: CDR1 MNHEY, CDR2 SMNVEV (reference sequence). The V end lost 4 bases, the J end lost 0 bases, and 12 bases lay between the germline ends. The CDR3 is made up of 15 amino acids. The CDR3 bases are TGTGCCAGCAGTTATCAGGGGAGAATGAACACTGAAGCTTTCTTT. Its translation: CASSYQGRMNTEAFF.

Concerning this clone: The junction departs from the called germline gene at one end, perhaps through a read error. V and J are TRBV7-9 and TRBJ2-5; TRBD2 aligns across 8 bases. From germline, CDR1 is SEHNR and CDR2 FQNEAQ (reference sequence). The CDR3 is 14 residues long. CDR3 bases: TGTTCCAGCAGCTTGGGACTAGTACAAGAGACCCAGTACTTC. Its protein product is CSSSLGLVQETQYF. Filled out from reference TRBV7-9 and TRBJ2-5, the complete variable domain reads DTGVSQNPRHKITKRGQNVTFRCDPISEHNRLYWYRQTLGQGPEFLTYFQNEAQLEKSRLLSDRFSAERPKGSFSTLEIQRTEQGDSAMYLCSSSLGLVQETQYFGPGTRLLVL.

The chain links TRBV5-1 to TRBJ1-4; D call uncertain. The ends were cut back, 3 bases at V and 0 bases at J, with 18 bases in the middle. Germline assignment: CDR1 SGHRS and CDR2 YFSETQ. The CDR3 consists of 18 residues. In DNA form, the CDR3 reads TGCGCCAGCAGCTCGCTACCCACAGAGCAACCAACTAATGAAAAACTGTTTTTT. Its translation is CASSSLPTEQPTNEKLFF.

The genes are TRBV19 and TRBJ2-3; 7 nucleotides align to TRBD1. J gave up 3 bases and V 2 bases, and 5 bases lay outside the gene matches. This CDR3 contains 15 residues. CDR1 is LNHDA and CDR2 is SQIVND in the germline V gene (reference sequence). Written as DNA, the CDR3 is TGTGCCAGTAGTATAAAGGGCAGGGGGACAGATACGCAGTATTTT. Protein product: CASSIKGRGTDTQYF.

V and J are TRBV2 and TRBJ1-6; D is undetermined. The germline V gene has CDR1 SNHLY and CDR2 FYNNEI. This CDR3 comprises 14 residues. V lost 0 bases, J lost 10 bases, and 10 bases lay in between. The CDR3 DNA reads as TGTGCCAGCAGTGAAGCGAGCTCACGGTCACCCCTCCACTTT. Translating gives CASSEASSRSPLHF.

This rearrangement joins TRBV7-3 to TRBJ2-5; a weak D match, TRBD2 (6 bases). The CDR3 is 14 residues long. The germline CDR1 and CDR2 sequences are SGHTA and FQGTGA. Trimming left V 2 bases short and J 4 bases short, with 11 bases between. CDR3 amino acids: CASSLGGFGETQYF. DNA of the CDR3: TGTGCCAGCAGCTTAGGAGGGTTTGGAGAGACCCAGTACTTC.

This clone was seen just once. V is TRBV27 and J is TRBJ1-6; 8 nucleotides align to TRBD1. The V gene end was trimmed by 2 bases and the J gene end by 9 bases; junction bases not matched to a gene: 12. The length of the CDR3 is 17 residues. Germline V gene data show CDR1 as MNHEY and CDR2 as SMNVEV (reference sequence). In DNA form, the CDR3 reads TGTGCCAGCAGTTTACCTAGGGGGGGCAGGGGGCCTTCACCCCTCCACTTT. It translates to CASSLPRGGRGPSPLHF.

This chain connects TRBV14 to TRBJ2-7; D unresolved. Germline CDR1 reads SGHDN; CDR2 reads FVKESK. The CDR3 has 14 residues. Trimming left V 4 bases short and J 0 bases short, with 10 bases between. Here the CDR3 reads CASSPHSGSYEQYF. CDR3 nucleotides: TGTGCCAGCAGCCCCCACTCAGGCTCCTACGAGCAGTACTTC.

The chain couples TRBV6-1 to TRBJ1-1; possible D gene TRBD1, 6 bases. Germline CDR1 is MNHNS and CDR2 is SASEGT. V lost 4 bases to trimming and J lost 3 bases, with 12 bases between them. The length of the CDR3 is 14 residues. CDR3 residues: CASSAKDSYTEAFF. CDR3 DNA sequence: TGTGCCAGCAGTGCCAAGGACAGCTACACTGAAGCTTTCTTT.

The chain has TRBV28 and TRBJ1-5; 10 bases match TRBD1. Germline CDR1 and CDR2: MDHEN and SYDVKM. Trimming took 3 bases from V and 1 from J; bases not matched to a gene: 6. This CDR3 is built from 17 residues. The CDR3 coding sequence is TGTGCCAGCAGTTTCTGGGACAGGGGATCGAGCAATCAGCCCCAGCATTTT. Translating it yields CASSFWDRGSSNQPQHF.

As for this clone: The junction differs from germline at one of its ends, possibly a read error. This rearrangement joins TRBV4-1 to TRBJ2-7, with D maybe TRBD1 (6 bases). Germline values: CDR1 MGHRA, CDR2 YSYEKL. The CDR3 extends over 15 amino acids. The CDR3 loop reads CASSPNPEPDRPMDF. The CDR3 DNA reads TGCGCCAGCAGCCCAAACCCCGAGCCGGACAGACCCATGGACTTC.

This clone was seen more than once but under ten times. Germline and junction disagree at one end, which may indicate a read error. J is TRBJ2-7 and V is TRBV7-9; no definite D call. This CDR3 is 12 amino acids long. The germline gives CDR1 SEHNR, CDR2 FQNEAQ (reference sequence). CDR3 residues: CSSSLAQAEQYF. CDR3 sequence (DNA): TGTTCCAGCAGCTTAGCCCAGGCCGAGCAGTACTTC.

V gene TRBV28 combines with J gene TRBJ1-4, with 9 bases lining up with TRBD1. CDR3 size: 15 residues. Looked up from germline, CDR1 is MDHEN and CDR2 is SYDVKM. Losses at the gene ends were 5 bases for V and 5 bases for J; bases not matched to a gene: 6. DNA of the CDR3: TGTGCCAGCAGTGGAGGGGACAGGGCAAATGAAAAACTGTTTTTT. Amino acid sequence: CASSGGDRANEKLFF. Complete variable domain (other parts from reference TRBV28 and TRBJ1-4): DVKVTQSSRYLVKRTGEKVFLECVQDMDHENMFWYRQDPGLGLRLIYFSYDVKMKEKGDIPEGYSVSREKKERFSLILESASTNQTSMYLCASSGGDRANEKLFFGSGTQLSVL.

This clone was counted a few times. The chain employs TRBV5-1 and TRBJ1-2; D might be TRBD1 (6 bases). The CDR3 length is 17 residues. The V gene lost 6 bases and the J gene lost 4 bases, with 25 bases spanning the gap. CDR1 and CDR2 from the germline V gene are SGHRS and YFSETQ. CDR3 DNA sequence: TGCGCCAGCATCGAGAAACCTAGTATGGGGGCCCCCTATGGCTACACCTTC. This encodes CASIEKPSMGAPYGYTF.

V is TRBV7-9 and J is TRBJ1-5, with 12 nucleotides matching TRBD1. The germline gives CDR1 SEHNR, CDR2 FQNEAQ (reference sequence). V lost 5 bases and J lost 2; bases outside the gene matches: 7. The CDR3 consists of 17 residues. The CDR3 here is CASSPGTGGEGNQPQHF. The CDR3 nucleotides are TGTGCCAGCAGCCCCGGGACAGGGGGCGAGGGCAATCAGCCCCAGCATTTT.

Remarks on this clone: The junction departs from the called germline gene at one end, perhaps through a read error. The V and J genes are TRBV7-9 and TRBJ1-4, with D possibly TRBD1 on 5 matching bases. The germline V gene encodes CDR1 SEHNR and CDR2 FQNEAQ (reference sequence). The CDR3 runs to 15 residues. Here the CDR3 reads CSSSLVGGTNEKLFF. The CDR3 DNA reads as TGTTCCAGCAGCTTAGTGGGGGGGACTAATGAAAAACTGTTTTTT.

CDR3 nucleotides: TGCGCCAGCACCCCGAGCGGGATCACAGATACGCAGTATTTT. Protein product: CASTPSGITDTQYF. The chain is built from TRBV5-1 and TRBJ2-3, with 7 bases matching TRBD2. Germline V gene sequence: CDR1 SGHRS, CDR2 YFSETQ. This CDR3 comprises 14 residues. V shed 6 bases and J 2 bases; nucleotides not matched to a gene: 6. The full variable domain, with the rest looked up from reference TRBV5-1 and TRBJ2-3, is KAGVTQTPRYLIKTRGQQVTLSCSPISGHRSVSWYQQTPGQGLQFLFEYFSETQRNKGNFPGRFSGRQFSNSRSEMNVSTLELGDSALYLCASTPSGITDTQYFGPGTRLTVL.

This clone was seen a handful of times. The chain couples TRBV28 to TRBJ1-2; TRBD1 might be the D (5 bases). From germline, CDR1 is MDHEN and CDR2 SYDVKM. V was cut by 4 bases and J by 5 bases, with 14 bases left in between. The CDR3 loop spans 14 amino acids. The CDR3 DNA is TGTGCCAGCAGTTCGGGGGGGGAAGGATATGGCTACACCTTC. This sequence encodes CASSSGGEGYGYTF.

V is TRBV4-1 and J is TRBJ2-1; 8 nucleotides align to TRBD2. Germline assignment: CDR1 MGHRA and CDR2 YSYEKL. With V trimmed by 1 base and J by 6 bases, 11 bases remained unmatched. The CDR3 totals 17 residues. The CDR3: CASSQAGGLDKSNEQFF. The CDR3 nucleotides read TGCGCCAGCAGCCAAGCCGGGGGACTAGATAAGTCCAATGAGCAGTTCTTC.

This clone was found a few times. This rearrangement joins TRBV7-9 to TRBJ1-1; D possibly corresponds to TRBD1 (5 bases). The CDR3 runs to 14 residues. Germline CDR1 is SEHNR and CDR2 is FQNEAQ (reference sequence). Trimming took 1 base from V and 3 from J, leaving 9 bases between them. The CDR3 DNA sequence: TGTGCCAGCAGCTTAGATTGGGGGGACACTGAAGCTTTCTTT. Encoded protein: CASSLDWGDTEAFF.

The chain couples TRBV30 to TRBJ1-1; no clear D gene. The CDR3 contains 15 residues. The ends were cut back, 2 bases at V and 5 bases at J, with 18 bases in the middle. CDR1 is GTSNPN and CDR2 is SVGIG in the germline V gene (reference sequence). The CDR3 region is CAWSIKDTRGTEAFF. The CDR3 DNA sequence: TGTGCCTGGAGTATAAAGGATACTCGGGGTACTGAAGCTTTCTTT.

The rearrangement links TRBV29-1 to TRBJ2-2; TRBD1 aligns across 7 bases. The CDR3 extends over 15 amino acids. The J segment lost 1 base and the V segment lost 7 bases, leaving 9 bases of the junction unmatched. The germline CDR1 and CDR2 sequences are SQVTM and ANQGSEA. CDR3 region: CSARQTGLNTGELFF. In nucleotides, the CDR3 is TGCAGCGCGAGACAGACAGGGCTGAACACCGGGGAGCTGTTTTTT.